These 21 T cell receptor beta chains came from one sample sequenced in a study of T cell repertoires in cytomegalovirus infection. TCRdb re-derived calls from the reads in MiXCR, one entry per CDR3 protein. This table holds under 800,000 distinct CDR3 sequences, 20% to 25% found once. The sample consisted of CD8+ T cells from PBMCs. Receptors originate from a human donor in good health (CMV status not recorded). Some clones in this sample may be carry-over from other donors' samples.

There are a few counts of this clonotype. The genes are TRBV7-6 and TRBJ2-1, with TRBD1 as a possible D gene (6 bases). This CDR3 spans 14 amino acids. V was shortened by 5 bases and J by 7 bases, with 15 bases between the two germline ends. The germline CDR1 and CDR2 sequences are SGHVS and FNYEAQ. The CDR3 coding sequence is TGTGCCAGCAGCCGAGGGACACCGCAAAATGAGCAGTTCTTC. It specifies CASSRGTPQNEQFF.

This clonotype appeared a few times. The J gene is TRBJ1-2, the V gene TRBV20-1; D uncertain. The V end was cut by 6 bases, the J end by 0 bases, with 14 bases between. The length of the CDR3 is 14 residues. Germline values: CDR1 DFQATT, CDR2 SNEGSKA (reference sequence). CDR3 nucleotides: TGCAGTGCCCTCACCGTTGGGACTAACTATGGCTACACCTTC. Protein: CSALTVGTNYGYTF.

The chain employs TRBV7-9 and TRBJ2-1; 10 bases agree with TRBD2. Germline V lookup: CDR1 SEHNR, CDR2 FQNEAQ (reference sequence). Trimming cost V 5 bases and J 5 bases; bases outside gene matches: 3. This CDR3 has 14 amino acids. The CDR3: CASSDLAGDNEQFF. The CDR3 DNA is TGTGCCAGCAGCGACCTAGCGGGGGACAATGAGCAGTTCTTC.

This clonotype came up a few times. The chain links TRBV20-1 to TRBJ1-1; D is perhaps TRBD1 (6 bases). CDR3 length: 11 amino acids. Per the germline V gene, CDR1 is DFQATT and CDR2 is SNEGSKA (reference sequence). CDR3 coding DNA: TGCAGCTTAGGGGGGGACACTGAAGCTTTCTTT. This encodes CSLGGDTEAFF.

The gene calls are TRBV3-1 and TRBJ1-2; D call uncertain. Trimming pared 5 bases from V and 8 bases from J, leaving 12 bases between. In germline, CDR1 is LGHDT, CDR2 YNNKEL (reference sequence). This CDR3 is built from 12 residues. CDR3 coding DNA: TGTGCCAGCAGCGGTCCGGTGGACGGCTACACCTTC. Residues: CASSGPVDGYTF.

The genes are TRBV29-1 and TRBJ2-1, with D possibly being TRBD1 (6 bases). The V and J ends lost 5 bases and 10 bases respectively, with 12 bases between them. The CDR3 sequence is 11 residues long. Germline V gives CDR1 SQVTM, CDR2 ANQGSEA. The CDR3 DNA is TGCAGCGTTAGGGCAGGGGTCGAGCAGTTCTTC. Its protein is CSVRAGVEQFF.

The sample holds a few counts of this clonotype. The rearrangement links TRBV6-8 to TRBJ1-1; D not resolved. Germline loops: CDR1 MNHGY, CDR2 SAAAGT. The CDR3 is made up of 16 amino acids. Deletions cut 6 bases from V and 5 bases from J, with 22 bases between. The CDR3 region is CASSSFLIAGETEAFF. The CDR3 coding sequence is TGTGCCAGCAGCTCTTTCCTAATAGCGGGCGAGACTGAAGCTTTCTTT.

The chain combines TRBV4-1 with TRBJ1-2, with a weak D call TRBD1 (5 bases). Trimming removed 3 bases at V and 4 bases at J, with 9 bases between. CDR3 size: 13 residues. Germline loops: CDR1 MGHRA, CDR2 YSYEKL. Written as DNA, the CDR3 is TGCGCCAGCAGCCACACCGACAGCTATGGCTACACCTTC. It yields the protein CASSHTDSYGYTF.

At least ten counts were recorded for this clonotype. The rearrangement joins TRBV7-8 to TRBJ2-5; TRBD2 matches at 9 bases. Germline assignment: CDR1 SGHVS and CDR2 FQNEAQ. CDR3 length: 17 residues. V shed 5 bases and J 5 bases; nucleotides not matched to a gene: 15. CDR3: CASSLGGGASIFETQYF. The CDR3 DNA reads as TGTGCCAGCAGCCTGGGCGGGGGGGCCAGTATTTTCGAGACCCAGTACTTC.

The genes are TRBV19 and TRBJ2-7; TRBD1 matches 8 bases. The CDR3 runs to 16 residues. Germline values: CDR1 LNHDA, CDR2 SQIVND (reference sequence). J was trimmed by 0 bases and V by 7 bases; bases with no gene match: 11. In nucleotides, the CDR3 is TGTGCCAGTACTAACAGGGGGGATGGGATCTCCTACGAGCAGTACTTC. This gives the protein CASTNRGDGISYEQYF.

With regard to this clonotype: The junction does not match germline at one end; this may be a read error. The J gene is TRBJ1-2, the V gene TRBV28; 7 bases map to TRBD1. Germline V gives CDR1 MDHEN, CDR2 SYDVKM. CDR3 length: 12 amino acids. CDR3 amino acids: CASRLPGQRLVF. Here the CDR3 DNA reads TGTGCCAGCAGACTTCCGGGACAGCGGTTAGTATTC.

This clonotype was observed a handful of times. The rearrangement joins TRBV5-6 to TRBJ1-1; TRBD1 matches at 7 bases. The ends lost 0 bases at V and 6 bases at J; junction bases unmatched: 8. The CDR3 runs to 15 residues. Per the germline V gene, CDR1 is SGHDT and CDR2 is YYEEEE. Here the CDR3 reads CASSLDGTVVSEAFF. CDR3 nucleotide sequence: TGTGCCAGCAGCTTGGACGGGACAGTCGTATCTGAAGCTTTCTTT.

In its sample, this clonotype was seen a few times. The DNA for the CDR3 is TGCAGTGCTAGACTAGCGGGGGCTCAGAGCTCCTACGAGCAGTACTTC. Translation: CSARLAGAQSSYEQYF. The chain has TRBV20-1 and TRBJ2-7; 10 nucleotides match TRBD2. CDR1 DFQATT and CDR2 SNEGSKA come from the germline V gene (reference sequence). The CDR3 sequence is 16 residues long. J gave up 0 bases and V 2 bases, and 7 bases lay outside the gene matches.

The chain's CDR3 is CASSYLGGQGETQYF. Written as DNA, the CDR3 is TGTGCCAGCAGTTACTTAGGGGGCCAGGGAGAGACCCAGTACTTC. The J gene is TRBJ2-5, the V gene TRBV6-5; 7 nucleotides line up with TRBD1. Germline trimming cut 1 base from V and 4 bases from J; bases unmatched to any gene: 6. Per the germline V gene, CDR1 is MNHEY and CDR2 is SVGAGI. The CDR3 spans 15 residues.

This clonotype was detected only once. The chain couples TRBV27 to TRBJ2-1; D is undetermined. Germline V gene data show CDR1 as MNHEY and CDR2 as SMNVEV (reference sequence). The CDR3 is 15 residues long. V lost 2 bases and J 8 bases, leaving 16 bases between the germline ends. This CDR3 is CASSLDWGGSDEQFF. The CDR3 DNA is TGTGCCAGCAGTTTAGACTGGGGTGGGTCCGATGAGCAGTTCTTC.

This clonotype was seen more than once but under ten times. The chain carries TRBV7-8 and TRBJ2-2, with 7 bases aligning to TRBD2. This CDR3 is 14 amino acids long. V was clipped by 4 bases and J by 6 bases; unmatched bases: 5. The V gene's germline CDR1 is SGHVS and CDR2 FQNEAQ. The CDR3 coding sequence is TGTGCCAGCAGCTCATCTGGGAGGGCCGGGGAGCTGTTTTTT. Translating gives CASSSSGRAGELFF.

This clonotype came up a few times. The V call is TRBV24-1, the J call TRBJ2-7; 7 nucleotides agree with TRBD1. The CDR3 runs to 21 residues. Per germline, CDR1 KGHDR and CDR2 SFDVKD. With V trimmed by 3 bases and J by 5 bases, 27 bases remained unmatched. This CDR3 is CATSDPLSSTVPQGPFDEQYF. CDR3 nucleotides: TGTGCCACCAGTGATCCCCTCTCTTCTACGGTACCACAGGGGCCGTTTGACGAGCAGTACTTC.

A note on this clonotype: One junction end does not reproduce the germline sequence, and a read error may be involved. Here the CDR3 reads CASSPGLGVNVLTF. DNA for the CDR3: TGTGCTAGCAGTCCAGGGTTAGGGGTCAACGTCCTGACTTTC. J is TRBJ2-6 and V is TRBV7-6; possibly TRBD1 for D (5 bases). Germline assignment: CDR1 SGHVS and CDR2 FNYEAQ. This CDR3 region has 14 residues.

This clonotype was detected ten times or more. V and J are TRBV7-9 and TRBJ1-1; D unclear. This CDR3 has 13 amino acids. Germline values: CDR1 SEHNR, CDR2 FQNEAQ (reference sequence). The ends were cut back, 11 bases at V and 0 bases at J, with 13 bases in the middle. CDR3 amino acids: CAPAREVNTEAFF. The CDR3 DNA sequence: TGTGCCCCCGCGAGGGAAGTGAACACTGAAGCTTTCTTT.

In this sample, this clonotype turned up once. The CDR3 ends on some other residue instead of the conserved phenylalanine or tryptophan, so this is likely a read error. CDR3 amino acids: CASSSGTGGNSGTEAFV. The CDR3 DNA is TGTGCCAGCAGCTCCGGGACAGGGGGGAACAGTGGCACTGAAGCTTTCGTT. The chain employs TRBV12-3 or TRBV12-4 and TRBJ1-1; 11 nucleotides line up with TRBD1. Unmatched junction bases numbered 13, after V lost 6 bases and J lost 4 bases. This CDR3 comprises 17 residues.

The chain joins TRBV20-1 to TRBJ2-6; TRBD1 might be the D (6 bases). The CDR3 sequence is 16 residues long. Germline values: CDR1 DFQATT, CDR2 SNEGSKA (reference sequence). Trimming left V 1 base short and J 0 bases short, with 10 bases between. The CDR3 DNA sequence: TGCAGTGCTAGAGGAGGGGGAGTCTCTGGGGCCAACGTCCTGACTTTC. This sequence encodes CSARGGGVSGANVLTF.